This T cell receptor (beta chain) was observed in a study of technical replicates of blood from a handful of donors. TCRdb keeps only in-frame clones here, not all; method: immunoSEQ multiplex PCR. The sample lists about 100,000 clones, 95% occurring once. CDR3 length: 14 residues. V lost 6 bases to trimming and J lost 3 bases; unmatched junction nucleotides: 8. Germline V gene data show CDR1 as MNHEY and CDR2 as SMNVEV (reference sequence). The source material was T cells isolated from PBMCs. This rearrangement joins TRBV27 to TRBJ2-7; TRBD2 aligns across 7 bases. The receptor comes from a human donor in good health. CDR3 DNA sequence: TGTGCCAGCAGCCCGTCCGGGGAGGGCTACGAGCAGTACTTC. This codes for CASSPSGEGYEQYF.